These 10 T cell receptor beta chains were sequenced from one sample in a study of early T cells in non-severe SARS-CoV-2 infection. TCRdb reanalysed the 5' RACE reads using MiXCR and keeps one entry per CDR3 protein. The table has around 60,000 distinct CDR3 sequences, roughly a sixth seen once; the top ten hold about 8.2%. The specimen was whole blood, collected at baseline. The receptors stem from an adult who was a healthcare worker with PCR-confirmed SARS-CoV-2 infection or an uninfected control (not recorded which).

This chain joins TRBV20-1 and TRBJ2-5; 8 bases match TRBD2. V trimming: 3 bases; J trimming: 2 bases; junction bases outside the gene matches: 11. In germline, CDR1 is DFQATT, CDR2 SNEGSKA (reference sequence). This CDR3 spans 16 amino acids. CDR3 nucleotide sequence: TGCAGTGCTAGGGGTACTCGAGCGGGAGTGCAAGAGACCCAGTACTTC. Translating gives CSARGTRAGVQETQYF.

This clonotype was seen more than once but under ten times. The chain uses TRBV18 and TRBJ1-1, with 9 bases lining up with TRBD1. The ends lost 6 bases at V and 5 bases at J; junction bases unmatched: 4. The CDR3 has 13 amino acids. CDR1 and CDR2 (germline): KGHSH, LQKENI. The CDR3 sequence is CASSRTGATEAFF. CDR3 coding DNA: TGTGCCAGCTCCAGGACAGGGGCAACTGAAGCTTTCTTT.

This clonotype appeared a few times. The chain couples TRBV5-6 to TRBJ2-2; weak D call: TRBD2 (6 bases). This CDR3 has 16 amino acids. Trimming removed 1 base at V and 3 bases at J, with 13 bases between. The V gene's germline CDR1 is SGHDT and CDR2 YYEEEE. CDR3 bases: TGTGCCAGCAGCTTGAATCAGGGACTTTACACCGGGGAGCTGTTTTTT. This encodes CASSLNQGLYTGELFF.

This clonotype appeared a few times. The chain employs TRBV7-8 and TRBJ2-2, with no clear D. The CDR3 is made up of 14 amino acids. V lost 4 bases to trimming and J lost 4 bases, with 10 bases between them. The V gene's germline CDR1 is SGHVS and CDR2 FQNEAQ. This CDR3 is CASSSPSGTGELFF. CDR3 nucleotide sequence: TGTGCCAGCAGCTCCCCCTCCGGCACCGGGGAGCTGTTTTTT.

This clonotype was detected a few times. The chain recombines TRBV30 with TRBJ1-2; D remains ambiguous. V gave up 1 base and J gave up 6 bases, with 12 bases separating them. In germline, CDR1 is GTSNPN, CDR2 SVGIG (reference sequence). CDR3 size: 13 residues. The chain's CDR3 is CAWSDSSDHGYTF. The CDR3 DNA is TGTGCCTGGAGTGATTCATCCGATCATGGCTACACCTTC.

This rearrangement joins TRBV6-2 or TRBV6-3 to TRBJ2-2; 7 bases match TRBD1. Trimming at V came to 6 bases and at J to 5 bases, leaving 3 bases not matched to a gene. CDR1 MNHEY and CDR2 SVGEGT come from the germline V gene. The CDR3 is 13 amino acids. CDR3 nucleotide sequence: TGTGCCAGCAGATCGACAGGGACCGGGGAGCTGTTTTTT. This sequence encodes CASRSTGTGELFF.

The gene calls are TRBV11-2 and TRBJ2-3; D is perhaps TRBD1 or TRBD2 (5 bases each). The CDR3 consists of 15 residues. The V end lost 1 base, the J end lost 4 bases, and 12 bases lay between the germline ends. Germline V gives CDR1 SGHAT, CDR2 FQNNGV. The DNA of the CDR3 is TGTGCCAGCAGCTTAGGCTTACCGGGGCCAGATACGCAGTATTTT. This translates into CASSLGLPGPDTQYF.

This rearrangement joins TRBV11-2 to TRBJ1-1, with TRBD1 identical over 10 bases. The CDR3 consists of 16 residues. The V and J ends lost 1 base and 7 bases, in that order; junction bases with no gene match: 9. CDR1 and CDR2 from the germline V gene are SGHAT and FQNNGV. The CDR3 spells CASSLGAAGTGDEAFF. The DNA of the CDR3 is TGTGCCAGCAGCTTAGGAGCCGCCGGGACAGGGGATGAAGCTTTCTTT.

This clonotype was counted at least ten times. The J gene is TRBJ1-2, the V gene TRBV12-3 or TRBV12-4; D uncertain. Trimming took 1 base from V and 6 from J, leaving 3 bases between them. The CDR3 is 11 residues long. The CDR3: CASSLGNGYTF. DNA of the CDR3: TGTGCCAGCAGTTTAGGTAATGGCTACACCTTC.

The rearrangement joins TRBV14 to TRBJ1-1; D is unclear. V shed 1 base and J shed 4 bases, with 7 bases lying between them. There are 13 residues in the CDR3. Germline V gene lookup returns CDR1 SGHDN and CDR2 FVKESK. The DNA for the CDR3 is TGTGCCAGCAGCCAAGTTGCCCTCACTGAAGCTTTCTTT. Its protein is CASSQVALTEAFF.